The source of this T cell receptor (beta chain) is a study of cytomegalovirus exposure and HLA in healthy donors. Unrecorded immune exposures were likely, despite nominal health at sampling. Findings of the study overall: Fewer N-insertions (relative to the roughly 610-donor mean) were reportedly seen in an Asian-associated ancestry cluster in a later analysis. In a later analysis, HLA-associated TCR beta chains were more clonally expanded than equally common others.

Per the germline V gene, CDR1 is SNHLY and CDR2 is FYNNEI. This CDR3 comprises 15 residues. V shed 6 bases, J shed 2 bases, and the junction held 7 bases outside the gene matches. Points on this clone: Its antigen is unidentified.

Both 60 Vbeta primers and 13 Jbeta primers went into the PCR. Sequencing used immunoSEQ multiplex PCR; TCRdb keeps in-frame clones, though not all of them. The data contain under 200,000 clones, around 86% of them singletons. This chain connects TRBV2 to TRBJ1-1; 9 nucleotides line up with TRBD1. The specimen was PBMCs. The receptor was isolated from a woman under 30 in good health and CMV-seronegative. The CDR3 DNA follows: TGTGCCAGCAGAGGACAGGGGTACACAAACACTGAAGCTTTCTTT. Protein: CASRGQGYTNTEAFF.